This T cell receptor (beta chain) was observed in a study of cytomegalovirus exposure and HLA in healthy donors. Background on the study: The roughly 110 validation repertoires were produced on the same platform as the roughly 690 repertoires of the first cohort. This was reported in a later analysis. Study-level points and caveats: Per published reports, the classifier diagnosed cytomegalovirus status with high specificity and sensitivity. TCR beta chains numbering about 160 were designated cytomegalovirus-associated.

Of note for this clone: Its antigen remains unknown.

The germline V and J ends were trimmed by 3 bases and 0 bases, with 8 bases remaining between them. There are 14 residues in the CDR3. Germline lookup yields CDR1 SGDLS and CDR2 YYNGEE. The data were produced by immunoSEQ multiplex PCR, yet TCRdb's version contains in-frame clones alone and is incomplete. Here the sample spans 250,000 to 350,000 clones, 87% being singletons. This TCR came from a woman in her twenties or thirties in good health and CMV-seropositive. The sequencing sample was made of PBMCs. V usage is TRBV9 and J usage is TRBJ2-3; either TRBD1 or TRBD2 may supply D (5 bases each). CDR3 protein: CASSGGGSTDTQYF. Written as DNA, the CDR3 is TGTGCCAGCAGCGGGGGCGGGAGCACAGATACGCAGTATTTT.